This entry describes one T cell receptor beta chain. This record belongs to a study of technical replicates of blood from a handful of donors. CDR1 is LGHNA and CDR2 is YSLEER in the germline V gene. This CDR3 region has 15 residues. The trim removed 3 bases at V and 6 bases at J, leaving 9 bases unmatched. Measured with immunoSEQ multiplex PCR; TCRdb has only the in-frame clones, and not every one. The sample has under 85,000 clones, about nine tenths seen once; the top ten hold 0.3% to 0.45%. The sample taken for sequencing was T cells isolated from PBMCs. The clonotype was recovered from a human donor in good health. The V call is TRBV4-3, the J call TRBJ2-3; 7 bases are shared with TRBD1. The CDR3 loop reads CASSHGTAYYDTQYF. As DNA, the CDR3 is TGCGCCAGCAGCCACGGGACAGCTTACTACGATACGCAGTATTTT.